The rows below give T cell receptor beta chains drawn from one sample of a study of human T cells and chemical hapten exposure. TCRdb re-called the RACE reads with MiXCR, one entry per CDR3 protein. The table records roughly 72,000 distinct CDR3 sequences, about 9.4% of them present only once. This specimen consisted of whole blood, obtained in connection with sensitization to the hapten diphenylcyclopropenone (DPC). The receptors here all came from a woman in her fifties or sixties with alopecia areata. Some clones in this sample may be carry-over from other donors' samples. Each CDR3 is given with its conserved first and last residue. A D gene is named only where the DNA matches it firmly. Expanded clones are given a class, and other clones once, few, many or no size at all.

>TRBV12-3/TRBV12-4|.|TRBJ2-2|.
CASSPGTSTGELFF
TGTGCCAGCAGTCCAGGGACTTCCACCGGGGAGCTGTTTTTT
>TRBV19|.|TRBJ2-3|.
CASTGESRSTDTQYF
TGTGCCAGTACCGGCGAGAGCAGGAGCACAGATACGCAGTATTTT
>TRBV6-5|.|TRBJ2-7|.
CASSYSKSGPEYF
TGTGCCAGCAGTTACTCGAAGTCTGGACCGGAGTACTTC
>TRBV3-1|.|TRBJ2-4|many
CASSQGGGFTKNIQYF
TGTGCCAGCAGCCAAGGGGGAGGTTTTACCAAAAACATTCAGTACTTC
>TRBV20-1|TRBD2|TRBJ2-7|.
CSARDRLAGPYEQYF
TGCAGTGCTAGAGATAGGTTAGCGGGCCCCTACGAGCAGTACTTC
>TRBV19|TRBD2|TRBJ2-4|.
CASSIRGGENIQYF
TGTGCCAGTAGTATCCGGGGAGGGGAGAACATTCAGTACTTC
>TRBV20-1|.|TRBJ1-6|few
CSASNPRQISPLHF
TGCAGTGCTAGCAACCCTCGACAGATTTCACCCCTCCACTTT
>TRBV18|.|TRBJ2-7|many
CASSPPAGLGHEQYF
TGTGCCAGCTCACCACCGGCCGGGCTCGGCCACGAGCAGTACTTC
>TRBV7-9|TRBD1|TRBJ1-6|few
CASSSAPGQSDSPLHF
TGTGCCAGCAGCTCGGCCCCGGGACAGTCTGATTCACCCCTCCACTTT
>TRBV7-2|TRBD2|TRBJ2-3|few
CASSLESSGTWPADTQYF
TGTGCCAGCAGCTTAGAATCGAGCGGGACCTGGCCGGCAGATACGCAGTATTTT